This is a list of T cell receptor beta chains from one sample in a study of Ad26.COV2.S vaccination and SARS-CoV-2 variants. The assay was immunoSEQ multiplex PCR, and TCRdb's table has in-frame clones only and misses some. Of about 350,000 clones in the sample, less than 90% were seen once. Sequencing was performed on peripheral blood, taken in a trial of Ad26.COV2.S vaccine versus placebo. The receptor source for this set is a person aged 18 to 59 who received the Ad26.COV2.S COVID-19 vaccine or a placebo. Each CDR3 is given with its conserved first and last residue. Fields, in order: J gene, clone size, V gene, D gene, CDR3 DNA, CDR3 protein. A D gene is named only where the DNA matches it firmly. A row's size may be missing; if present it is once, few, many or a size class.

J gene: TRBJ1-4; clone size: once; V gene: TRBV7-9; D gene: TRBD1; CDR3 DNA: TGTGCCAGCAGCATCGAGACAGGGGGGCTTGCAAAACTGTTTTTT; CDR3 protein: CASSIETGGLAKLFF
J gene: TRBJ2-3; clone size: NA; V gene: TRBV7-6; D gene: NA; CDR3 DNA: TGTGCCAGCAGTTTTGAGACTAGCACAGATACGCAGTATTTT; CDR3 protein: CASSFETSTDTQYF
J gene: TRBJ2-1; clone size: once; V gene: TRBV5-1; D gene: TRBD1; CDR3 DNA: TGCGCCAGCAGCTTGTCTGACAGGGCAAATGAGCAGTTCTTC; CDR3 protein: CASSLSDRANEQFF
J gene: TRBJ2-5; clone size: NA; V gene: TRBV7-9; D gene: TRBD2; CDR3 DNA: TGTGCCAGCAGCCGGCGGGAGGGCGCCCTGGAGACCCAGTACTTC; CDR3 protein: CASSRREGALETQYF
J gene: TRBJ2-3; clone size: few; V gene: TRBV7-8; D gene: NA; CDR3 DNA: TGTGCCAGCAGCTTAGGAGGAGGGCCGCGGACAGATACGCAGTATTTT; CDR3 protein: CASSLGGGPRTDTQYF
J gene: TRBJ2-5; clone size: NA; V gene: TRBV10-1; D gene: NA; CDR3 DNA: TGCGCCAGCAGTGAGCTCGGGACCCTGGGAGAGACCCAGTACTTC; CDR3 protein: CASSELGTLGETQYF
J gene: TRBJ2-1; clone size: NA; V gene: TRBV7-8; D gene: TRBD2; CDR3 DNA: TGTGCCAGCAGCTTAGGGGGACTAGCGGGAGAAGAGTTCTTC; CDR3 protein: CASSLGGLAGEEFF
J gene: TRBJ2-7; clone size: NA; V gene: TRBV6-5; D gene: NA; CDR3 DNA: TGTGCCAGCAGTTTAATATTAGGACACTCGTCCTACGAGCAGTACTTC; CDR3 protein: CASSLILGHSSYEQYF
J gene: TRBJ2-1; clone size: once; V gene: TRBV7-9; D gene: NA; CDR3 DNA: TGTGCCAGCAGCTTAGGAACAGACAATGAGCAGTTCTTC; CDR3 protein: CASSLGTDNEQFF
J gene: TRBJ2-7; clone size: NA; V gene: TRBV27; D gene: TRBD1; CDR3 DNA: TGTGCCAGCAGTTTAATGGAAGGGGGCCGGGACGAGCAGTACTTC; CDR3 protein: CASSLMEGGRDEQYF
J gene: TRBJ2-7; clone size: NA; V gene: TRBV19; D gene: NA; CDR3 DNA: TGTGCCAGTAGTTCCCACCAGGTAGCCGAGCAGTACTTC; CDR3 protein: CASSSHQVAEQYF
J gene: TRBJ2-7; clone size: NA; V gene: TRBV12-3/TRBV12-4; D gene: TRBD1; CDR3 DNA: TGTGCCAGCAGTTGGGGACAGCGAGTCTACTTC; CDR3 protein: CASSWGQRVYF
J gene: TRBJ2-7; clone size: NA; V gene: TRBV29-1; D gene: TRBD1; CDR3 DNA: TGCAGCGTGAGGACAGGGCTAACCTACGAGCAGTACTTC; CDR3 protein: CSVRTGLTYEQYF